This T cell receptor (beta chain) was recorded in a study of cytomegalovirus exposure and HLA in healthy donors. General study points: It was in a later analysis that TCR association rates were seen to vary by HLA locus, highest for DRB1 and lowest for HLA-C.

This CDR3 spans 15 amino acids. The germline V gene has CDR1 MDHEN and CDR2 SYDVKM. After removal of 4 bases from V and 3 bases from J, the junction contained 5 bases not matched to a gene. Concerning this clone itself: What it recognizes is unknown.

The primer mix had 60 Vbeta and 13 Jbeta primers. The protocol was immunoSEQ multiplex PCR, while the TCRdb copy is restricted to in-frame clones and leaves out a portion. In the table there are 150,000 or so clones, 82% of which are singletons. The sequenced material came from PBMCs. The chain employs TRBV28 and TRBJ2-3, with 9 bases aligning to TRBD2. The TCR sequence derives from a man between 25 and 39 years old in good health and CMV-seropositive. The CDR3 region is CASSSTSGQTDTQYF. The CDR3 nucleotides read TGTGCCAGCAGTTCGACTAGCGGACAAACAGATACGCAGTATTTT.